This T cell receptor (beta chain) was documented in a study of blood T cell repertoires in COVID-19 (dated by TCRdb to 2018 to 2021). Broadly, across the study: Samples from collaborators originated in the United States, Italy and Spain and spanned both the acute and convalescent phases of COVID-19. The dataset comprised deeply sampled blood TCRbeta repertoires from subjects exposed to, actively infected with, or recovered from COVID-19. The repertoires were made available in a free public database intended to serve as a resource for research on the immune response to SARS-CoV-2. Where HLA class I and class II types were available, the types were taken from metadata supplied by the sample provider, not from assay-based typing. A de-identified subject ID, COVID-19 status, age in years and sex were almost always included in the sample metadata. The material from the prospective study consisted of cDNA or gDNA derived from T cells, B-cell-depleted T cells, or PBMCs. Samples came from the ongoing ImmuneRACE study (first 160 participants) plus 1,254 subjects from 6 global collaborators. What the authors observed across the whole study: The amount of clinical and demographic metadata varied by source and participant and was provided uncurated.

TCRbeta CDR3 regions were amplified from genomic DNA by means of the immunoSEQ Assay, a bias-controlled multiplex PCR. The paper's processing steps were these. The number of nucleated cells in each sample was estimated by amplification of reference gene primers within the assay. To quantify the absolute abundance of each unique TCRbeta CDR3 rearrangement, sequence reads were collapsed and filtered. For each sample, productive Simpson clonality was calculated as the square root of Simpson's diversity index across productive rearrangements. TCRdb stores this immuneACCESS table with in-frame sequences only. Part of the clones is absent; in the studies checked, under half of the shortfall reflects unresolved V genes, and no reason is known for the rest. V, J and clone size derive from that table, while D and trimming were established from the DNA sequence. The sample data list about 260,000 clones, and about 87% of these were observed just once. The ten largest clones represent around 2.5% of the sample.

In the case of this clone: What antigen it recognizes has not been identified. The sample holds no much larger clone one base away, and base qualities are not on file.

Whole blood was collected in K2EDTA tubes by collaborating institutions according to the institutions' own protocols. Collaborator samples were shipped for TCRbeta analysis as frozen whole blood, isolated PBMCs, or DNA extracted from either sample type. Per the germline V gene, MNHEY is the CDR1 and SVGAGI is the CDR2. V and J lose 4 bases and 10 bases, and a span of 12 bases separates them. Including cysteine and phenylalanine, the CDR3 has 12 amino acids. The only DNA kept is the CDR3, 36 bases in frame from the first base. The sequenced sample was peripheral blood. This TCR derives from a woman between 45 and 60 years old with acute or convalescent COVID-19. The sequence links TRBV6-5 to TRBJ2-3; the D gene is perhaps TRBD2, from 6 matching bases. The DNA sequence is as follows: TGTGCCAGCAGTTCCCGGGACTCGGCGCAGTATTTT. Its protein reads: CASSSRDSAQYF.